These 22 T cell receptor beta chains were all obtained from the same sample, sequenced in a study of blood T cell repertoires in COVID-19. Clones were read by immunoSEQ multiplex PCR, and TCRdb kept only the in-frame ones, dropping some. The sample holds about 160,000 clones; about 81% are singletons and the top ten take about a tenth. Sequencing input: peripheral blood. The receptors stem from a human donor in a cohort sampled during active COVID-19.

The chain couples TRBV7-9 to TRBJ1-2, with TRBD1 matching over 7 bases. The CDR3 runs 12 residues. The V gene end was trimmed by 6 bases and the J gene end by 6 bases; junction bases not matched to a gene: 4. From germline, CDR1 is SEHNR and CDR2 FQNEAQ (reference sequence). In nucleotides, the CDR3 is TGTGCCAGCAGACGCGACAGGGATGGCTACACCTTC. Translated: CASRRDRDGYTF.

The chain's CDR3 is CASSPHPDTEAFF. The CDR3 DNA follows: TGTGCCAGCAGCCCCCACCCGGACACTGAAGCTTTCTTT. The chain carries TRBV9 and TRBJ1-1; no definite D call. Looked up from germline, CDR1 is SGDLS and CDR2 is YYNGEE. The CDR3 runs to 13 residues. V lost 4 bases, J lost 3 bases, and 10 bases lay in between.

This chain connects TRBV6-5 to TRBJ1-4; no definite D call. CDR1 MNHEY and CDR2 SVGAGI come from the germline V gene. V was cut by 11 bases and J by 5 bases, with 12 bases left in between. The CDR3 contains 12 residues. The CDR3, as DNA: TGTGCCGCGGGCTACGACAATGAAAAACTGTTTTTT. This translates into CAAGYDNEKLFF.

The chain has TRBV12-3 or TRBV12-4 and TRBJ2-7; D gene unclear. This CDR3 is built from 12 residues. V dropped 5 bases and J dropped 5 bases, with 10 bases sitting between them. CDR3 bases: TGTGCCAGCAGTCCCCAGTATGACGAGCAGTACTTC. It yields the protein CASSPQYDEQYF.

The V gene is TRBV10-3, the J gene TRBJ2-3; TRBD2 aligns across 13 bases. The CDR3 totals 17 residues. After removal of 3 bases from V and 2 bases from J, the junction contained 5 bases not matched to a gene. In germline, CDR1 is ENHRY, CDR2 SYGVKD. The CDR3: CAISEGTSGEFTDTQYF. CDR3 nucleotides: TGTGCCATCAGTGAAGGGACTAGCGGGGAATTCACAGATACGCAGTATTTT.

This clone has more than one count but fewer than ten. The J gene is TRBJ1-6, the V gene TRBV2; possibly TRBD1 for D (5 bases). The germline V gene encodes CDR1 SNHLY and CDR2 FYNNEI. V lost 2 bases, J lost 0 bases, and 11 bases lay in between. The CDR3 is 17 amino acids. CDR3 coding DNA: TGTGCCAGCAGTGAACATCAGGGTAGCTCCTATAATTCACCCCTCCACTTT. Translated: CASSEHQGSSYNSPLHF. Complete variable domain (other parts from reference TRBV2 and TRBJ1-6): EPEVTQTPSHQVTQMGQEVILRCVPISNHLYFYWYRQILGQKVEFLVSFYNNEISEKSEIFDDQFSVERPDGSNFTLKIRSTKLEDSAMYFCASSEHQGSSYNSPLHFGNGTRLTVT.

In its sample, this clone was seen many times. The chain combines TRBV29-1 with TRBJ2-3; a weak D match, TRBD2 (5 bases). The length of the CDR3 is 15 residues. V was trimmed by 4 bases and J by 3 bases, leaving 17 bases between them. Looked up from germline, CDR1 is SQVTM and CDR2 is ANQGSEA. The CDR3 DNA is TGCAGCGTTGTAGGGTTGTCAGGCGGGACAGATACGCAGTATTTT. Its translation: CSVVGLSGGTDTQYF.

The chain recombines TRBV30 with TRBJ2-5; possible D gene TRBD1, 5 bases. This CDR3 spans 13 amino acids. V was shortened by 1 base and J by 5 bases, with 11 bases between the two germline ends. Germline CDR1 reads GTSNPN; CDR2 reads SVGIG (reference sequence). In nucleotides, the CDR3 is TGTGCCTGGAGTGGCAGGGTAGGGGAGACCCAGTACTTC. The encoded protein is CAWSGRVGETQYF. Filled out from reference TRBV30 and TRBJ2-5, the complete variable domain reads SQTIHQWPATLVQPVGSPLSLECTVEGTSNPNLYWYRQAAGRGLQLLFYSVGIGQISSEVPQNLSASRPQDRQFILSSKKLLLSDSGFYLCAWSGRVGETQYFGPGTRLLVL.

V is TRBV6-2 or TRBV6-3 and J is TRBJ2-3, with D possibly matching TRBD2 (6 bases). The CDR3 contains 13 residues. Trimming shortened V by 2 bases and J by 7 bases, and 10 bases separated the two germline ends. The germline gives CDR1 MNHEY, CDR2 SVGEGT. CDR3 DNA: TGTGCCAGCAGTTACGAAAGCGGGCATACGCAGTATTTT. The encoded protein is CASSYESGHTQYF.

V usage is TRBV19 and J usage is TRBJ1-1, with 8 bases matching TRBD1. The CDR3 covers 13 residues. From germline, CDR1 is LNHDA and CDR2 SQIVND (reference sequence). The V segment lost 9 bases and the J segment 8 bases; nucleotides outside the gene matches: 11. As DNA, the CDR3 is TGTGCCAGCGGATACAGGGGGTTTAGGGAAGCTTTCTTT. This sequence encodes CASGYRGFREAFF.

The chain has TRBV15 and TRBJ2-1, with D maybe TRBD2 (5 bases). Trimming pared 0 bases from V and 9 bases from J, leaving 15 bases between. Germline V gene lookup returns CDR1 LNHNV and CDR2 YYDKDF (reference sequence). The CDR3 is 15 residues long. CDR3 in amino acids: CATSRDSRGAREQFF. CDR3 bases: TGTGCCACCAGCAGAGATAGCCGGGGAGCTCGTGAGCAGTTCTTC.

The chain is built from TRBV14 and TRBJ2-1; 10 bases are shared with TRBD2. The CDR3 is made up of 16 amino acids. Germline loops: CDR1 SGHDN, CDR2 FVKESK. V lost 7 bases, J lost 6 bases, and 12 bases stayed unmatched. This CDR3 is CASNSIAGTSVNEQFF. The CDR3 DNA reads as TGTGCCAGCAATTCCATCGCCGGGACTAGCGTCAATGAGCAGTTCTTC. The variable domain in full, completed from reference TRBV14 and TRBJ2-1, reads EAGVTQFPSHSVIEKGQTVTLRCDPISGHDNLYWYRRVMGKEIKFLLHFVKESKQDESGMPNNRFLAERTGGTYSTLKVQPAELEDSGVYFCASNSIAGTSVNEQFFGPGTRLTVL.

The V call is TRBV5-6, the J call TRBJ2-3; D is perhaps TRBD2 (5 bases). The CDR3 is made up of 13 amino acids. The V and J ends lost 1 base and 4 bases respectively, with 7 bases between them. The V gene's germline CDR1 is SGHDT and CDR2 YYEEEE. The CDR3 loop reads CASSLSGADTQYF. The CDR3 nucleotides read TGTGCCAGCAGCTTGTCCGGGGCAGATACGCAGTATTTT.

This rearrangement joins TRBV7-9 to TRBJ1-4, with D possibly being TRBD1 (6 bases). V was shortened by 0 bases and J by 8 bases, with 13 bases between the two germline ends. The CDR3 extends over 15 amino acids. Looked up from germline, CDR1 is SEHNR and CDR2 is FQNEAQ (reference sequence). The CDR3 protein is CASSLATGSEEKLFF. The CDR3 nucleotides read TGTGCCAGCAGCTTAGCAACAGGGTCGGAAGAAAAACTGTTTTTT.

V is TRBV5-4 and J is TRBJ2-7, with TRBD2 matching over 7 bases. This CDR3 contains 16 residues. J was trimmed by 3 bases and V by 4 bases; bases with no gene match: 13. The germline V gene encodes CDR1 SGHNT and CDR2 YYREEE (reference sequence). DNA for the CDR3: TGTGCCAGCAGCCTCTGGGAGGGTTCGGACTTCTACGAGCAGTACTTC. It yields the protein CASSLWEGSDFYEQYF.

Here the CDR3 reads CSVERTEGGLGYTF. In DNA form, the CDR3 reads TGCAGCGTTGAAAGAACGGAGGGAGGGCTTGGCTACACCTTC. The V gene is TRBV29-1, the J gene TRBJ1-2, with unresolved D. Trimming removed 2 bases at V and 7 bases at J, with 17 bases between. Germline V gives CDR1 SQVTM, CDR2 ANQGSEA. The CDR3 has 14 residues.

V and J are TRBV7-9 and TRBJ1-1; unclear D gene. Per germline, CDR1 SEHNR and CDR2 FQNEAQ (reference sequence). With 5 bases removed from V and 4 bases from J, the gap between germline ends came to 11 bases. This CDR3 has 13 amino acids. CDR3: CASSSIRGTEAFF. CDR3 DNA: TGTGCCAGCAGCAGTATTCGGGGCACTGAAGCTTTCTTT. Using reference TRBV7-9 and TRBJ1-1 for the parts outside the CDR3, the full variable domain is DTGVSQNPRHKITKRGQNVTFRCDPISEHNRLYWYRQTLGQGPEFLTYFQNEAQLEKSRLLSDRFSAERPKGSFSTLEIQRTEQGDSAMYLCASSSIRGTEAFFGQGTRLTVV.

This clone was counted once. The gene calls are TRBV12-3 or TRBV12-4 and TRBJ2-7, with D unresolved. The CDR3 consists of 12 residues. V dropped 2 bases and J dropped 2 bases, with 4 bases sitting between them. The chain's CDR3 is CASSLTTYEQYF. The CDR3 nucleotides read TGTGCCAGCAGTTTAACTACCTACGAGCAGTACTTC.

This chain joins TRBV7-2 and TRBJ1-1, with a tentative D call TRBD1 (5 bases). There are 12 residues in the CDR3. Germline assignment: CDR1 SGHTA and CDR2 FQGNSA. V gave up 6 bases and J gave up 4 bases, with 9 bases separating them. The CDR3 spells CASSRGVTEAFF. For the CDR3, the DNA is TGTGCCAGCAGTCGGGGGGTCACTGAAGCTTTCTTT.

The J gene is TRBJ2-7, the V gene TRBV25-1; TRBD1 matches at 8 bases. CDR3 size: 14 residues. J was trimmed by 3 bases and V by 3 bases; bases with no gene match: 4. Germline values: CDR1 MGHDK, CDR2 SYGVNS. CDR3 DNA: TGTGCCAGCAGTGAGGCAGGGGGCGACTACGAGCAGTACTTC. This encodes CASSEAGGDYEQYF.

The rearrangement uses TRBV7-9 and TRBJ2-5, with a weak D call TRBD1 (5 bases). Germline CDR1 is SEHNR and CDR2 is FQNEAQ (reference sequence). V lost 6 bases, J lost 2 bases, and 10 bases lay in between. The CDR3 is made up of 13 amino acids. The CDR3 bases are TGTGCCAGCAGTTTGACAGAGCAAGAGACCCAGTACTTC. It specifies CASSLTEQETQYF.

The CDR3 bases are TGTGCCTGGAGTGTTGGGGGGGACTATGGCTACACCTTC. Its protein is CAWSVGGDYGYTF. The chain links TRBV30 to TRBJ1-2; D may be TRBD1 (5 bases). CDR1 GTSNPN and CDR2 SVGIG come from the germline V gene (reference sequence). Trimming left V 0 bases short and J 3 bases short, with 8 bases between. The CDR3 length is 13 residues.